The next 18 T cell receptor beta chains were all read from a single sample in a study of Ad26.COV2.S vaccination and SARS-CoV-2 variants (dated by TCRdb to 2020 to 2023). What the treatment or condition label conveys for this sample: some 20 received Ad26.COV2.S at low or high dose, single or two shots; 5 received placebo; per-sample allocation not given. For vaccine and placebo recipients, the sequenced repertoires came from samples collected on day 63 after the first injection. The library was made by the immunoSEQ multiplex PCR assay. TCRdb carries this immuneACCESS record with in-frame sequences only. Its versions omit some clonotypes, under half of them owing to an unresolved V gene in the studies checked, with the rest unexplained. The sample data list 350,000 to 400,000 clones, and 80% to 90% of these were observed just once. The ten most abundant clones make up 3% to 3.5% of the sample.

Sequencing used peripheral blood, obtained in a trial of Ad26.COV2.S vaccine versus placebo. All receptors derive from a person aged 18-65 years who received the Ad26.COV2.S COVID-19 vaccine or a placebo.

The gene calls are TRBV6-5 and TRBJ1-2; maybe TRBD1 (6 bases). CDR1 MNHEY and CDR2 SVGAGI come from the germline V gene. The CDR3 consists of 13 residues. V was shortened by 6 bases and J by 4 bases, with 12 bases between the two germline ends. The CDR3 loop is CASSPDSLYGYTF. CDR3 nucleotides: TGTGCCAGCAGCCCGGACAGTCTCTATGGCTACACCTTC.

The chain uses TRBV3-1 (or the pseudogene TRBV3-2) and TRBJ2-1; 7 bases line up with TRBD2. Germline-derived CDR1 and CDR2 are LGHDT and YNNKEL (reference sequence). This CDR3 is 13 amino acids long. The trim removed 4 bases at V and 9 bases at J, leaving 6 bases unmatched. The CDR3 region has the DNA TGTGCCAGCAGCCCTGGACTAGATAGTGAGCAGTTCTTC. Translated, it gives CASSPGLDSEQFF.

This clone was counted between two and nine times. The chain recombines TRBV19 with TRBJ1-6; D is perhaps TRBD1 (5 bases). The CDR3 has 16 amino acids. V shed 6 bases and J shed 6 bases, with 18 bases lying between them. CDR1 is LNHDA, CDR2 SQIVND, per germline (reference sequence). Here the CDR3 reads CASSDRGGAANSPLHF. In DNA form, the CDR3 reads TGTGCCAGTAGCGATCGAGGCGGGGCGGCTAATTCACCCCTCCACTTT.

The V gene is TRBV4-1, the J gene TRBJ1-1; D perhaps matches TRBD1 (5 bases). V was trimmed by 1 base and J by 2 bases, leaving 14 bases between them. The CDR3 has 16 residues. CDR1 is MGHRA and CDR2 is YSYEKL in the germline V gene. The CDR3 protein is CASSQVGRGRNTEAFF. The CDR3 DNA is TGCGCCAGCAGCCAAGTCGGGAGGGGTAGAAACACTGAAGCTTTCTTT.

This chain uses TRBV25-1 with TRBJ2-3; D tentatively fits TRBD1 or TRBD2 (7 bases each). Trimming cost V 3 bases and J 3 bases, with 16 bases left between them. Germline CDR1 and CDR2: MGHDK and SYGVNS. The CDR3 consists of 16 residues. In DNA form, the CDR3 reads TGTGCCAGCAGTGACTTAGGGAGGGGGCAAACAGATACGCAGTATTTT. It specifies CASSDLGRGQTDTQYF.

This clone was seen a handful of times. CDR3 region: CASSLGQGLFGTEAFF. CDR3 DNA sequence: TGTGCCAGTAGTTTGGGACAGGGGCTTTTCGGCACTGAAGCTTTCTTT. The chain carries TRBV19 and TRBJ1-1; 10 bases fit TRBD1. Germline CDR1 LNHDA, CDR2 SQIVND (reference sequence). This CDR3 is built from 16 residues. The V segment lost 5 bases and the J segment 4 bases; nucleotides outside the gene matches: 10.

This chain uses TRBV6-1 with TRBJ2-2; D uncertain. V was pared by 1 base and J by 8 bases, with 11 bases between. CDR1 and CDR2 from the germline V gene are MNHNS and SASEGT. The CDR3 is 14 residues long. In DNA form, the CDR3 reads TGTGCCAGCAGTGAAGACTACTCCGGGGGGGAGCTGTTTTTT. This codes for CASSEDYSGGELFF.

The genes are TRBV5-4 and TRBJ2-4, with D tentatively TRBD2 (6 bases). Trimming cost V 4 bases and J 1 base, with 15 bases left between them. The CDR3 extends over 16 amino acids. Per the germline V gene, CDR1 is SGHNT and CDR2 is YYREEE (reference sequence). The CDR3 here is CASSAGLDKAKNIQYF. In DNA, the CDR3 is TGTGCCAGCAGCGCGGGACTGGACAAGGCCAAAAACATTCAGTACTTC.

V is TRBV6-5 and J is TRBJ1-3; no reliable D call. The germline V gene has CDR1 MNHEY and CDR2 SVGAGI. The CDR3 totals 16 residues. The V gene lost 2 bases and the J gene lost 0 bases, with 11 bases spanning the gap. Here the CDR3 reads CASSYRWASSGNTIYF. The CDR3, as DNA: TGTGCCAGCAGTTACCGGTGGGCAAGCTCTGGAAACACCATATATTTT.

The J gene is TRBJ1-5, the V gene TRBV29-1; D is unresolved. The CDR3 spans 12 residues. The germline CDR1 and CDR2 sequences are SQVTM and ANQGSEA. V shed 2 bases and J shed 11 bases, with 13 bases lying between them. The CDR3 DNA reads TGCAGCGTTGAAACGGCGCAACGGTCCCAGCATTTT. It yields the protein CSVETAQRSQHF.

The CDR3 sequence: CASSVDWSTDTQYF. The CDR3 nucleotides are TGTGCCAGCAGCGTAGACTGGAGCACAGATACGCAGTATTTT. The chain employs TRBV9 and TRBJ2-3; D remains ambiguous. The CDR3 contains 14 residues. Germline loops: CDR1 SGDLS, CDR2 YYNGEE. V dropped 0 bases and J dropped 0 bases, with 5 bases sitting between them.

The chain joins TRBV5-1 to TRBJ1-1; D gene ambiguous. The CDR3 has 12 residues. CDR1 and CDR2 (germline): SGHRS, YFSETQ. The ends were cut back, 5 bases at V and 4 bases at J, with 9 bases in the middle. The CDR3 is CASRYSGTEAFF. The CDR3, as DNA: TGCGCCAGCAGGTACAGTGGCACTGAAGCTTTCTTT.

This rearrangement joins TRBV18 to TRBJ1-5; 7 bases align to TRBD1. The length of the CDR3 is 16 residues. The V gene's germline CDR1 is KGHSH and CDR2 LQKENI. After removal of 3 bases from V and 0 bases from J, the junction contained 5 bases not matched to a gene. CDR3 in amino acids: CASSPTEGASNQPQHF. CDR3 DNA: TGTGCCAGCTCACCCACAGAGGGGGCTAGCAATCAGCCCCAGCATTTT. Together with reference TRBV18 and TRBJ1-5, the CDR3 gives the full variable domain: NAGVMQNPRHLVRRRGQEARLRCSPMKGHSHVYWYRQLPEEGLKFMVYLQKENIIDESGMPKERFSAEFPKEGPSILRIQQVVRGDSAAYFCASSPTEGASNQPQHFGDGTRLSIL.

The V and J genes are TRBV12-3 or TRBV12-4 and TRBJ1-1; D uncertain. Trimming took off 8 bases at V and 5 bases at J, with 6 bases between the two ends. There are 10 residues in the CDR3. CDR3 amino acids: CASRGTEAFF. CDR3 DNA sequence: TGTGCCAGCCGCGGGACTGAAGCTTTCTTT.

The rearrangement links TRBV19 to TRBJ2-2; 10 nucleotides agree with TRBD1. This CDR3 has 16 amino acids. Germline CDR1 reads LNHDA; CDR2 reads SQIVND (reference sequence). V trimming: 10 bases; J trimming: 5 bases; junction bases outside the gene matches: 13. As DNA, the CDR3 is TGTGCCACCTGGTATCCCGGGACAGGGGAAACCGGGGAGCTGTTTTTT. Translating it yields CATWYPGTGETGELFF.

The count of this clone is one. CDR3 residues: CASSLGPGVNEQFF. CDR3 nucleotides: TGCGCCAGCAGCTTGGGCCCAGGGGTGAATGAGCAGTTCTTC. The V and J genes are TRBV5-1 and TRBJ2-1, with D possibly being TRBD1 (6 bases). V was clipped by 0 bases and J by 7 bases, with 11 bases between them. This CDR3 has 14 amino acids. Germline CDR1 is SGHRS and CDR2 is YFSETQ.

The chain couples TRBV9 to TRBJ1-2, with 8 bases that match TRBD1. This CDR3 has 15 amino acids. Germline assignment: CDR1 SGDLS and CDR2 YYNGEE. The V and J ends lost 3 bases and 4 bases, in that order; junction bases with no gene match: 8. Here the CDR3 reads CASSAGQVTPYGYTF. The CDR3 DNA reads as TGTGCCAGCAGCGCGGGACAGGTAACTCCCTATGGCTACACCTTC. Based on the CDR3 plus reference TRBV9 and TRBJ1-2, the full variable domain is DSGVTQTPKHLITATGQRVTLRCSPRSGDLSVYWYQQSLDQGLQFLIQYYNGEERAKGNILERFSAQQFPDLHSELNLSSLELGDSALYFCASSAGQVTPYGYTFGSGTRLTVV.

The J gene is TRBJ2-5, the V gene TRBV6-2 or TRBV6-3; tentative D call: TRBD2 (6 bases). The CDR3 runs to 15 residues. Germline V lookup: CDR1 MNHEY, CDR2 SVGEGT. Trimming shortened V by 5 bases and J by 4 bases, and 17 bases separated the two germline ends. In nucleotides, the CDR3 is TGTGCCAGCAGTCCCCCGGGACTCCCACTAGAGACCCAGTACTTC. Translating it yields CASSPPGLPLETQYF.